This T cell receptor (beta chain) was sequenced in a study of OX40 agonist ivuxolimab in advanced cancers. The data were produced by immunoSEQ multiplex PCR, yet TCRdb's version contains in-frame clones alone and is incomplete. The sample lists more than 60,000 clones, roughly 85% occurring once. Looked up from germline, CDR1 is MGHDK and CDR2 is SYGVNS. Trimming removed 7 bases from V and 8 bases from J; junction bases left unmatched: 18. This CDR3 spans 17 amino acids. As regards this clone: Its specificity is not known.

Autoimmune disease history or systemic immunosuppression meant exclusion. Samples were taken at baseline and on day 1 of cycles 4 and 7. The study, taken as a whole, reports: In the 0.1-3.0 mg/kg groups, partial responders showed among the lowest expansion.

The J gene is TRBJ2-1, the V gene TRBV25-1; the match to TRBD2 covers 9 bases. The sample was CD4+ or CD8+ T cells sorted from blood, taken in a trial of the OX40 agonist ivuxolimab. The receptor was derived from an adult with an advanced solid tumor such as melanoma, head and neck, liver or kidney cancer. CDR3 sequence: CASTPGKGAGGFDEQFF. The CDR3 DNA is TGTGCCAGCACCCCTGGGAAGGGAGCGGGGGGCTTCGATGAGCAGTTCTTC.